What follows are 23 T cell receptor beta chains derived from one specimen sequenced in a study of blood T cells in healthy people across ages. Using a J-beta primer mix together with a sample-barcoded 5' primer, a second PCR was run for roughly 6 to 11 cycles. TCRdb re-analysed the 5' RACE reads in MiXCR, keeping a single row per CDR3 protein. The table lists some 930,000 distinct CDR3 sequences, almost 30% of them singletons. These data were likewise used in another study, on T cells of mothers and their children.

What was sequenced was blood. The receptors derive from a woman aged 40 to 50 in good health.

This clonotype was detected ten times or more. The rearrangement links TRBV27 to TRBJ2-1; no reliable D call. CDR1 is MNHEY and CDR2 is SMNVEV in the germline V gene (reference sequence). V lost 1 base to trimming and J lost 6 bases, with 4 bases between them. CDR3 length equals 12 residues. The CDR3 reads CASSLLGNEQFF. The CDR3 DNA reads TGTGCCAGCAGTTTATTGGGCAATGAGCAGTTCTTC.

This chain links TRBV4-1 with TRBJ1-1; tentative D call: TRBD1 (5 bases). The V end lost 0 bases, the J end lost 0 bases, and 11 bases lay between the germline ends. Germline V gives CDR1 MGHRA, CDR2 YSYEKL. This CDR3 spans 16 amino acids. CDR3 amino acids: CASSQDGQGLNTEAFF. The CDR3 DNA follows: TGCGCCAGCAGCCAAGATGGCCAGGGTTTGAACACTGAAGCTTTCTTT.

The chain has TRBV20-1 and TRBJ2-3, with D uncertain. Between the trimmed V and J ends, which lost 0 bases and 0 bases, there was a span of 7 bases. The CDR3 spans 14 residues. Germline assignment: CDR1 DFQATT and CDR2 SNEGSKA (reference sequence). CDR3 bases: TGCAGTGCTAGAGATTGGAGAAGCACAGATACGCAGTATTTT. It yields the protein CSARDWRSTDTQYF.

The CDR3 is CATSPRLGRKTGELFF. Written as DNA, the CDR3 is TGTGCCACCAGCCCCCGGTTGGGACGGAAGACCGGGGAGCTGTTTTTT. The chain couples TRBV24-1 to TRBJ2-2, with D perhaps given as TRBD1 or TRBD2 (5 bases each). The CDR3 has 16 residues. Germline V CDR1 and CDR2: KGHDR, SFDVKD. Trimming stripped 7 bases from V and 5 bases from J, with 19 bases between.

With respect to this clonotype: A read error is possible here, since a much larger clone lies one base away. The chain uses TRBV6-4 and TRBJ2-1, with 7 bases that match TRBD1. Germline values: CDR1 MRHNA, CDR2 SNTAGT. The CDR3 covers 15 residues. For the CDR3, the DNA is TGTGCCAGCAGTTCCGGGACAGACCCATACAATGGGCAGTTCTTC. As protein: CASSSGTDPYNGQFF.

The CDR3 DNA reads as TGTGCCACCAGCACAGAACAGGGTTCACCCCTCCACTTT. It translates to CATSTEQGSPLHF. This sequence joins TRBV15 and TRBJ1-6; TRBD1 is a possible D gene (6 bases). In germline, CDR1 is LNHNV, CDR2 YYDKDF (reference sequence). The CDR3 has 13 amino acids. Trimming took 4 bases from V and 9 from J, leaving 10 bases between them.

The genes are TRBV20-1 and TRBJ2-7; tentative D call: TRBD2 (5 bases). Germline values: CDR1 DFQATT, CDR2 SNEGSKA (reference sequence). V lost 1 base and J 3 bases, leaving 10 bases between the germline ends. This CDR3 is built from 13 residues. The DNA of the CDR3 is TGCAGTGCTAGAGTGGAGGCAAGCTACGAGCAGTACTTC. Protein product: CSARVEASYEQYF.

This clonotype has just a few counts. The rearrangement uses TRBV20-1 and TRBJ1-4; a weak D match, TRBD1 (6 bases). The length of the CDR3 is 16 residues. The germline V gene encodes CDR1 DFQATT and CDR2 SNEGSKA (reference sequence). V gave up 7 bases and J gave up 0 bases, with 18 bases separating them. CDR3 protein: CSGMQGMMATNEKLFF. In DNA form, the CDR3 reads TGCAGTGGTATGCAGGGGATGATGGCAACTAATGAAAAACTGTTTTTT.

In this sample, this clonotype turned up many times. This rearrangement joins TRBV12-3 or TRBV12-4 to TRBJ1-1; D uncertain. The CDR3 consists of 13 residues. Trimming removed 7 bases at V and 4 bases at J, with 13 bases between. CDR3 nucleotides: TGTGCCAGCAATGAACGGGGTTTCACTGAAGCTTTCTTT. This encodes CASNERGFTEAFF.

The chain carries TRBV3-1 and TRBJ2-4, with D possibly being TRBD1 (5 bases). V dropped 4 bases and J dropped 8 bases, with 15 bases sitting between them. The CDR3 covers 14 residues. Germline CDR1 and CDR2: LGHDT and YNNKEL (reference sequence). The CDR3 bases are TGTGCCAGCAGCCTGAAGGGGCTCAGGGACATTCAGTACTTC. It translates to CASSLKGLRDIQYF.

This clonotype has just a few counts. This chain connects TRBV15 to TRBJ1-6; maybe TRBD1 (5 bases). Germline V gene lookup returns CDR1 LNHNV and CDR2 YYDKDF (reference sequence). The germline V and J ends were trimmed by 2 bases and 10 bases, with 12 bases remaining between them. This CDR3 comprises 14 residues. CDR3 loop: CATSRQGRGSPLHF. The CDR3, as DNA: TGTGCCACCAGCAGACAGGGAAGGGGATCACCCCTCCACTTT. Drawing the rest from reference TRBV15 and TRBJ1-6, the complete variable domain is DAMVIQNPRYQVTQFGKPVTLSCSQTLNHNVMYWYQQKSSQAPKLLFHYYDKDFNNEADTPDNFQSRRPNTSFCFLDIRSPGLGDTAMYLCATSRQGRGSPLHFGNGTRLTVT.

The chain uses TRBV28 and TRBJ1-6; D not certain. Germline-derived CDR1 and CDR2 are MDHEN and SYDVKM. The CDR3 has 12 amino acids. Trimming took 5 bases from V and 8 from J, leaving 7 bases between them. The CDR3 region is CASSPTYSPLHF. In DNA form, the CDR3 reads TGTGCCAGCAGTCCGACCTATTCACCCCTCCACTTT.

The chain carries TRBV3-1 and TRBJ1-1; TRBD1 is a possible D gene (6 bases). Germline CDR1 is LGHDT and CDR2 is YNNKEL (reference sequence). V was shortened by 0 bases and J by 4 bases, with 15 bases between the two germline ends. CDR3 length: 16 amino acids. DNA of the CDR3: TGTGCCAGCAGCCAAGACCTCTCTACAGGGAGCACTGAAGCTTTCTTT. Its protein is CASSQDLSTGSTEAFF. Full variable domain (remainder filled in from reference TRBV3-1 and TRBJ1-1): DTAVSQTPKYLVTQMGNDKSIKCEQNLGHDTMYWYKQDSKKFLKIMFSYNNKELIINETVPNRFSPKSPDKAHLNLHINSLELGDSAVYFCASSQDLSTGSTEAFFGQGTRLTVV.

This chain joins TRBV6-6 and TRBJ1-4, with D perhaps TRBD1 (5 bases). The CDR3 loop spans 15 amino acids. V lost 0 bases to trimming and J lost 5 bases, with 10 bases between them. CDR1 MNHNY and CDR2 SVGAGI come from the germline V gene (reference sequence). This CDR3 reads CASSYSGGENEKLFF. The CDR3 DNA reads as TGTGCCAGCAGTTACTCGGGAGGGGAAAATGAAAAACTGTTTTTT.

The chain is built from TRBV3-1 and TRBJ1-2, with 11 positions matching TRBD1. Germline V lookup: CDR1 LGHDT, CDR2 YNNKEL (reference sequence). The CDR3 contains 17 residues. V gave up 4 bases and J gave up 0 bases; unmatched junction bases: 7. The CDR3 here is CASSPWTGGHANYGYTF. The DNA for the CDR3 is TGTGCCAGCAGCCCCTGGACAGGGGGCCACGCTAACTATGGCTACACCTTC.

A few counts support this clonotype. The chain recombines TRBV19 with TRBJ1-4; D unresolved. CDR1 is LNHDA and CDR2 is SQIVND in the germline V gene (reference sequence). CDR3 length: 17 amino acids. V gave up 0 bases and J gave up 4 bases, with 15 bases separating them. Here the CDR3 reads CASSIEEGGGLNEKLFF. For the CDR3, the DNA is TGTGCCAGTAGTATAGAAGAAGGAGGAGGCCTTAATGAAAAACTGTTTTTT.

As for this clonotype: The junction departs from the called germline gene at one end, perhaps through a read error. The chain recombines TRBV6-2 or TRBV6-3 with TRBJ1-4; the D gene is possibly TRBD1 (6 bases). The CDR3 runs to 15 residues. In germline, CDR1 is MNHEY, CDR2 SVGEGT. Here the CDR3 reads CTSSSFQGLYEKLFF. Written as DNA, the CDR3 is TGTACCAGCAGCTCCTTTCAGGGGCTCTATGAAAAACTGTTTTTT.

This clonotype was detected only a few times. The chain employs TRBV6-6 and TRBJ1-2; a possible D gene is TRBD1 (5 bases). Trimming removed 4 bases at V and 5 bases at J, with 14 bases between. The CDR3 has 14 residues. Germline V gives CDR1 MNHNY, CDR2 SVGAGI (reference sequence). The CDR3 DNA is TGTGCCAGCAGTTCCGCCGGGACCGAGTATGGCTACACCTTC. Translating gives CASSSAGTEYGYTF.

Ten or more counts support this clonotype. This may be a read error: a much more frequent sequence differs by one nucleotide. The chain's CDR3 is CASSLEWGSYNEQFF. CDR3 DNA: TGCGCCAGCAGCTTGGAGTGGGGCTCCTACAATGAGCAGTTCTTC. This chain links TRBV5-1 with TRBJ2-1; no definite D call. This CDR3 has 15 residues. V was trimmed by 0 bases and J by 0 bases, leaving 7 bases between them. CDR1 and CDR2 (germline): SGHRS, YFSETQ. Supplemented by reference TRBV5-1 and TRBJ2-1, the full variable domain reads KAGVTQTPRYLIKTRGQQVTLSCSPISGHRSVSWYQQTPGQGLQFLFEYFSETQRNKGNFPGRFSGRQFSNSRSEMNVSTLELGDSALYLCASSLEWGSYNEQFFGPGTRLTVL.

CDR3 in DNA: TGCGCCAGCAGCCAAGAGGGGACGACAGATACGCAGTATTTT. This encodes CASSQEGTTDTQYF. This chain links TRBV4-3 with TRBJ2-3; D may be TRBD1 or TRBD2 (5 bases each). Trimming cost V 0 bases and J 3 bases, with 7 bases left between them. Germline V gene lookup returns CDR1 LGHNA and CDR2 YSLEER. CDR3 length: 14 amino acids.

This clonotype was found a few times. The chain employs TRBV5-1 and TRBJ1-1; the D gene is possibly TRBD1 (6 bases). CDR3 length: 14 residues. CDR1 and CDR2 (germline): SGHRS, YFSETQ. Trimming pared 4 bases from V and 0 bases from J, leaving 10 bases between. This CDR3 reads CASSKTGMNTEAFF. CDR3 DNA: TGCGCCAGCAGCAAGACAGGAATGAACACTGAAGCTTTCTTT. The complete variable domain, with remaining parts taken from reference TRBV5-1 and TRBJ1-1, reads KAGVTQTPRYLIKTRGQQVTLSCSPISGHRSVSWYQQTPGQGLQFLFEYFSETQRNKGNFPGRFSGRQFSNSRSEMNVSTLELGDSALYLCASSKTGMNTEAFFGQGTRLTVV.

This rearrangement joins TRBV4-3 to TRBJ2-7, with D unclear. The CDR3 covers 15 residues. Germline V gene sequence: CDR1 LGHNA, CDR2 YSLEER. Trimming took 1 base from V and 0 from J, leaving 10 bases between them. The CDR3 region has the DNA TGCGCCAGCAGCCAAGTTGCTACTTGCTCCTACGAGCAGTACTTC. It is translated as CASSQVATCSYEQYF.

This clonotype was found a few times. This chain uses TRBV7-9 with TRBJ1-2; D is unresolved. The length of the CDR3 is 15 residues. CDR1 and CDR2 (germline): SEHNR, FQNEAQ (reference sequence). Trimming left V 7 bases short and J 6 bases short, with 21 bases between. The CDR3 loop reads CASTFTGARFHGYTF. CDR3 in DNA: TGTGCCAGCACCTTCACCGGCGCGCGGTTCCATGGCTACACCTTC.